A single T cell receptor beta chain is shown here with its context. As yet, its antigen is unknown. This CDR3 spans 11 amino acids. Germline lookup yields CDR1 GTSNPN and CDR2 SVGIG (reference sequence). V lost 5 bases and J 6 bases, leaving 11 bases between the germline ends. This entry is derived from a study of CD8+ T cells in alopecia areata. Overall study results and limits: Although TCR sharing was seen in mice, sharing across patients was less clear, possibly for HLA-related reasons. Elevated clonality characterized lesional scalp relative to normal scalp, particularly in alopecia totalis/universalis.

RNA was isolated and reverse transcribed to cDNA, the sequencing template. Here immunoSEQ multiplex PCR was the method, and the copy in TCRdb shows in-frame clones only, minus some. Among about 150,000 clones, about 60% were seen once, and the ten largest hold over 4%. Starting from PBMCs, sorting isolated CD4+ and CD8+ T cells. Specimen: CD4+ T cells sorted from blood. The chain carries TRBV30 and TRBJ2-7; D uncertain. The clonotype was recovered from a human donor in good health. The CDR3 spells CAWYLGGEQYF. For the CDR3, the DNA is TGTGCCTGGTACTTGGGCGGCGAGCAGTACTTC.